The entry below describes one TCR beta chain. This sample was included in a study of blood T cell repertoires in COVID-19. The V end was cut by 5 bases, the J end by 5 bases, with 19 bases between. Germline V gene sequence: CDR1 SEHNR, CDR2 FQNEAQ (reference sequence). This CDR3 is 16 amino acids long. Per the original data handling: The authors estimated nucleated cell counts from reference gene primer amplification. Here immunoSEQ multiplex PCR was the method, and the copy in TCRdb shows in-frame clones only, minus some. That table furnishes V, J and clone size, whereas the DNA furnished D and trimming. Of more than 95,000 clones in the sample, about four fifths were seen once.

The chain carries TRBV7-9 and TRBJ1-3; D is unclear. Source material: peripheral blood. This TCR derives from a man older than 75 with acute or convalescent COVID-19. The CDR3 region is CASSTPGNEYRNTIYF. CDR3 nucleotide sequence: TGTGCCAGCAGCACACCGGGAAACGAGTACCGAAACACCATATATTTT.